The source of this T cell receptor (beta chain) is a study of TIL therapy for anti-PD-1-resistant metastatic lung cancer. Study at large: Progressing patients received lymphodepletion, expanded TIL infusion and IL-2.

Time point of the sample: pre-treatment sample, taken before nivolumab and TIL therapy. Study results and limitations: This highly selected cohort may not generalize to typical lung cancer patients.

The V gene end was trimmed by 1 base and the J gene end by 6 bases; junction bases not matched to a gene: 5. Germline V lookup: CDR1 GTSNPN, CDR2 SVGIG (reference sequence). This CDR3 has 14 amino acids. This clone was recorded a few times. No antigen is known for it. The immunoSEQ assay was v3. Survey-level samples got 2 million or so read pairs; deep-level samples got roughly 4.5-6 million. TCRdb's copy holds only in-frame clones and misses some; the assay was immunoSEQ multiplex PCR. The sample holds 50,000 or so clones, around 80% seen once. The material sequenced was blood, taken at baseline. J is TRBJ1-5 and V is TRBV30, with TRBD1 matching 8 bases. This TCR came from a woman aged 30 to 85 with non-small cell lung cancer. This CDR3 reads CAWSGTGLRQPQHF. CDR3 coding DNA: TGTGCCTGGAGTGGGACAGGGCTGCGTCAGCCCCAGCATTTT.